A single sample gave rise to the 25 T cell receptor beta chains below, sequenced in a study of human T cells and chemical hapten exposure. Time point given: pre-sensitization, week 0. Noted treatment: therapeutic diphenylcyclopropenone sensitization with weekly scalp DPC. TCRdb fed the RACE reads into MiXCR, producing one record per CDR3 protein. The table has 300,000 to 450,000 distinct CDR3 sequences, 4.5% to 6% seen once; the top ten hold 2% to 3%. Sequencing was performed on whole blood, taken in connection with sensitization to the hapten diphenylcyclopropenone (DPC). Receptors originate from a woman aged 45-59 years with alopecia areata. Some clones in this sample may be carry-over from other donors' samples.

The genes are TRBV7-2 and TRBJ2-4; 8 nucleotides align to TRBD1. The length of the CDR3 is 11 residues. J lost 7 bases, V lost 10 bases, and 3 bases had no gene match. Germline-derived CDR1 and CDR2 are SGHTA and FQGNSA. The CDR3 reads CANRTGNIQYF. CDR3 nucleotides: TGTGCCAACAGGACAGGGAACATTCAGTACTTC.

This clonotype occurred many times. The chain links TRBV6-5 to TRBJ2-4; D remains unclear. Germline V gene sequence: CDR1 MNHEY, CDR2 SVGAGI. With 0 bases removed from V and 1 base from J, the gap between germline ends came to 10 bases. The CDR3 spans 16 residues. The CDR3: CASSYSRVRAKNIQYF. The CDR3 nucleotides read TGTGCCAGCAGTTACTCAAGGGTCAGGGCCAAAAACATTCAGTACTTC.

This clonotype was observed a few times. This sequence joins TRBV12-5 and TRBJ2-1; TRBD2 agrees at 14 bases. The ends lost 3 bases at V and 4 bases at J; junction bases unmatched: 5. The CDR3 consists of 17 residues. Germline loops: CDR1 LGHNT, CDR2 FRNRAP. The CDR3 DNA is TGTGCTAGTGGTTTCCAGACTAGCGGGAGGGAGTACAATGAGCAGTTCTTC. This codes for CASGFQTSGREYNEQFF.

This clonotype has ten or more counts. V usage is TRBV7-9 and J usage is TRBJ2-6; D uncertain. The CDR3 sequence is 16 residues long. V lost 3 bases and J lost 0, with 9 bases in between. CDR1 is SEHNR and CDR2 is FQNEAQ in the germline V gene (reference sequence). CDR3 nucleotides: TGTGCCAGCAGCTTCGTACATAGCTCTGGGGCCAACGTCCTGACTTTC. Translating gives CASSFVHSSGANVLTF.

This clonotype was seen repeatedly, ten times or more. This chain connects TRBV6-5 to TRBJ2-5; possibly TRBD1 for D (5 bases). Deletions cut 6 bases from V and 2 bases from J, with 7 bases between. Germline-derived CDR1 and CDR2 are MNHEY and SVGAGI. CDR3 length equals 12 residues. Here the CDR3 reads CASRDTQETQYF. The CDR3 nucleotides read TGTGCCAGCAGGGACACTCAAGAGACCCAGTACTTC.

This clonotype was found many times. This chain links TRBV10-3 with TRBJ2-5; TRBD2 aligns across 8 bases. Germline loops: CDR1 ENHRY, CDR2 SYGVKD. The V segment lost 11 bases and the J segment 0 bases; nucleotides outside the gene matches: 8. CDR3 length: 14 amino acids. CDR3 coding DNA: TGTGCCGCGGGGGGTGAAACACACCAAGAGACCCAGTACTTC. It yields the protein CAAGGETHQETQYF.

The CDR3 reads CSVEGPDRGLGEQYF. CDR3 in DNA: TGCAGCGTTGAAGGGCCTGACAGGGGATTAGGCGAGCAGTACTTC. This chain joins TRBV29-1 and TRBJ2-7, with 8 nucleotides matching TRBD1. The V and J ends lost 1 base and 6 bases, in that order; junction bases with no gene match: 11. Per the germline V gene, CDR1 is SQVTM and CDR2 is ANQGSEA. The CDR3 has 15 amino acids.

This clonotype was counted many times. This chain links TRBV28 with TRBJ2-7; 8 nucleotides agree with TRBD2. V shed 7 bases and J 3 bases; nucleotides not matched to a gene: 14. Germline V gene lookup returns CDR1 MDHEN and CDR2 SYDVKM. The CDR3 runs to 16 residues. The CDR3 spells CASMTAGLDHVYEQYF. The CDR3 DNA is TGTGCCAGCATGACAGCGGGACTAGACCATGTCTACGAGCAGTACTTC.

There are a few counts of this clonotype. The chain carries TRBV30 and TRBJ1-2; D is uncertain. The V end lost 0 bases, the J end lost 1 base, and 3 bases lay between the germline ends. CDR1 and CDR2 (germline): GTSNPN, SVGIG (reference sequence). The length of the CDR3 is 12 residues. CDR3 sequence reads: CAWSVRNYGYTF. In nucleotides, the CDR3 is TGTGCCTGGAGTGTGCGTAACTATGGCTACACCTTC.

This clonotype appeared many times. V is TRBV5-1 and J is TRBJ2-3, with no clear D. The CDR3 has 13 amino acids. The V gene's germline CDR1 is SGHRS and CDR2 YFSETQ. V was trimmed by 2 bases and J by 2 bases, leaving 6 bases between them. CDR3 sequence reads: CASSFQNTDTQYF. The CDR3 nucleotides are TGCGCCAGCAGCTTTCAGAACACAGATACGCAGTATTTT.

The chain combines TRBV21-1 with TRBJ1-1; the listed D gene, TRBD1, was not tested against the DNA. TRBV21-1 is classified as a pseudogene. CDR3 length: 14 residues. The CDR3 is CASSTPLGLTEAFF. The CDR3 DNA is TGTGCCAGCTCAACCCCCCTGGGGCTCACTGAAGCTTTCTTT.

This clonotype turned up a few times. The J gene is TRBJ1-1, the V gene TRBV4-3; no clear D gene. The CDR3 totals 14 residues. Trimming took off 1 base at V and 5 bases at J, with 11 bases between the two ends. Germline CDR1 is LGHNA and CDR2 is YSLEER. CDR3 DNA sequence: TGCGCCAGCAGCCAAGTATCGGGGAGAACTGAAGCTTTCTTT. Its translation is CASSQVSGRTEAFF.

J is TRBJ2-2 and V is TRBV18; 11 nucleotides align to TRBD2. The CDR3 is made up of 15 amino acids. Germline CDR1 KGHSH, CDR2 LQKENI. J was trimmed by 9 bases and V by 3 bases; bases with no gene match: 6. The CDR3 spells CASSPGLAARRELFF. The CDR3 DNA reads as TGTGCCAGCTCACCGGGACTAGCGGCTCGTAGGGAGCTGTTTTTT.

This clonotype was counted a few times. The rearrangement links TRBV5-1 to TRBJ1-6, with TRBD1 matching over 9 bases. CDR1 is SGHRS, CDR2 YFSETQ, per germline. CDR3 length: 15 residues. With V trimmed by 2 bases and J by 7 bases, 4 bases remained unmatched. The CDR3 DNA follows: TGCGCCAGCAGCTTCCAGACAGGGGGAAATTCACCCCTCCACTTT. Protein: CASSFQTGGNSPLHF.

The rearrangement uses TRBV12-3 or TRBV12-4 and TRBJ2-1; TRBD2 matches at 9 bases. The CDR3 totals 14 residues. With 3 bases clipped from V and 7 bases from J, the junction kept 4 bases outside the gene matches. In nucleotides, the CDR3 is TGTGCCAGCAGTTTTAGCGGGAGAAGTAATGAGCAGTTCTTC. It specifies CASSFSGRSNEQFF.

The chain combines TRBV12-3 or TRBV12-4 with TRBJ2-1, with 7 bases identical to TRBD1. The CDR3 consists of 16 residues. Trimming cost V 5 bases and J 3 bases; bases outside gene matches: 10. The CDR3: CASSPTGYNLYNEQFF. In DNA, the CDR3 is TGTGCCAGCAGTCCGACAGGGTATAACCTCTACAATGAGCAGTTCTTC.

This clonotype was seen only a few times. V gene TRBV5-6 combines with J gene TRBJ2-1; 7 bases line up with TRBD1. The junction had 7 bases not matched to a gene; V was cut back by 4 bases and J by 0 bases. This CDR3 spans 16 amino acids. The germline V gene encodes CDR1 SGHDT and CDR2 YYEEEE. CDR3 amino acids: CASSLYRGPSYNEQFF. The DNA of the CDR3 is TGTGCCAGCAGCCTGTACAGGGGCCCCTCCTACAATGAGCAGTTCTTC.

The table lists this clonotype with a few counts. The chain uses TRBV10-3 and TRBJ1-6; D unclear. The CDR3 consists of 13 residues. The V end lost 7 bases, the J end lost 6 bases, and 10 bases lay between the germline ends. Germline CDR1 is ENHRY and CDR2 is SYGVKD. The CDR3 DNA reads as TGTGCCATCACCGCTAACTCTAATTCACCCCTCCACTTT. Its protein is CAITANSNSPLHF.

This clonotype was detected many times. The CDR3 here is CASRPGGSEQYF. In DNA form, the CDR3 reads TGTGCCAGCAGGCCCGGGGGGAGCGAGCAGTACTTC. The chain links TRBV28 to TRBJ2-7; 7 positions match TRBD2. The CDR3 runs to 12 residues. With 6 bases clipped from V and 6 bases from J, the junction kept 5 bases outside the gene matches. Germline loops: CDR1 MDHEN, CDR2 SYDVKM.

In its sample, this clonotype was seen many times. This sequence joins TRBV12-3 or TRBV12-4 and TRBJ2-7; D might be TRBD1 or TRBD2, each matching 7 bases. The V and J ends lost 6 bases and 3 bases respectively, with 15 bases between them. The CDR3 is 14 residues long. The CDR3 DNA is TGTGCCAGCAGCCGCACAGGGGAGGGCTACGAGCAGTACTTC. Its protein product is CASSRTGEGYEQYF.

In the case of this clonotype: The junction shows a germline mismatch at one end, possibly a read error. The chain employs TRBV30 and TRBJ2-2; TRBD1 is a possible D gene (6 bases). The CDR3 consists of 13 residues. In germline, CDR1 is GTSNPN, CDR2 SVGIG (reference sequence). Here the CDR3 reads CAWKQGNPGELFF. CDR3 DNA sequence: TGTGCCTGGAAGCAGGGGAACCCCGGGGAGCTGTTTTTT. Using reference TRBV30 and TRBJ2-2 for the parts outside the CDR3, the full variable domain is SQTIHQWPATLVQPVGSPLSLECTVEGTSNPNLYWYRQAAGRGLQLLFYSVGIGQISSEVPQNLSASRPQDRQFILSSKKLLLSDSGFYLCAWKQGNPGELFFGEGSRLTVL.

The V gene is TRBV4-2, the J gene TRBJ1-3; D is uncertain. The CDR3 is made up of 15 amino acids. V lost 1 base and J 0 bases, leaving 7 bases between the germline ends. In germline, CDR1 is LGHNA, CDR2 YNFKEQ. The CDR3 region has the DNA TGTGCCAGCAGCCAAGGGCAGATCTCTGGAAACACCATATATTTT. This sequence encodes CASSQGQISGNTIYF.

CDR3 sequence (DNA): TGCAGCGTTGTGGGCCCGCGTATGAACACTGAAGCTTTCTTT. It yields the protein CSVVGPRMNTEAFF. The chain couples TRBV29-1 to TRBJ1-1; D is undetermined. The CDR3 has 14 amino acids. With 4 bases removed from V and 0 bases from J, the gap between germline ends came to 12 bases. CDR1 is SQVTM and CDR2 is ANQGSEA in the germline V gene.

This clonotype was recorded many times. The chain employs TRBV27 and TRBJ1-2, with 9 bases matching TRBD1. This CDR3 is built from 14 residues. Germline-derived CDR1 and CDR2 are MNHEY and SMNVEV (reference sequence). The J segment lost 1 base and the V segment lost 4 bases, leaving 1 base of the junction unmatched. The CDR3 bases are TGTGCCAGCAGTTACAGGGGGCTTAACTATGGCTACACCTTC. As protein: CASSYRGLNYGYTF.

This clonotype was recorded a few times. V usage is TRBV6-5 and J usage is TRBJ1-2; TRBD1 aligns across 8 bases. This CDR3 is built from 15 residues. Unmatched junction bases numbered 13, after V lost 5 bases and J lost 8 bases. The germline gives CDR1 MNHEY, CDR2 SVGAGI. CDR3 in amino acids: CASSPRTGTRGGYTF. Written as DNA, the CDR3 is TGTGCCAGCAGTCCTCGGACAGGGACACGGGGCGGCTACACCTTC.